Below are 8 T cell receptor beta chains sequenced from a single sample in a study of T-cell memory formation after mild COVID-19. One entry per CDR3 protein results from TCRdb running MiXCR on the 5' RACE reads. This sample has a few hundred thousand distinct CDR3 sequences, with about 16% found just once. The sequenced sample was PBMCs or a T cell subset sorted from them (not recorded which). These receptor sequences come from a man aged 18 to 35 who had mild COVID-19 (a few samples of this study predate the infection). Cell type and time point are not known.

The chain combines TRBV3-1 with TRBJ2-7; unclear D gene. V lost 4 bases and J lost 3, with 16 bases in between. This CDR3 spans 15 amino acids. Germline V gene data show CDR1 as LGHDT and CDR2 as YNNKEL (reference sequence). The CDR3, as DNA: TGTGCCAGCAGCCCCCGACATGGTTTGAACTACGAGCAGTACTTC. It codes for CASSPRHGLNYEQYF.

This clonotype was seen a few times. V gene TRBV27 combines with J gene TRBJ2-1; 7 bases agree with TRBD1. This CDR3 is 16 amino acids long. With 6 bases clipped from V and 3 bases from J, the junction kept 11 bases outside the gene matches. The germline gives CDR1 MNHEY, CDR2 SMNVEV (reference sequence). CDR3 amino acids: CASRPPGQRDYNEQFF. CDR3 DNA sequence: TGTGCCAGCAGGCCTCCGGGACAGAGGGACTACAATGAGCAGTTCTTC.

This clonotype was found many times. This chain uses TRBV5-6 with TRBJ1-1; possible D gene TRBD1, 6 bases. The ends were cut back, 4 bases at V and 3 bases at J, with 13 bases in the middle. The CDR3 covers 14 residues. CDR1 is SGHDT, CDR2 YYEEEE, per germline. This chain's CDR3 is CASSRRGPDTEAFF. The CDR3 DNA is TGTGCCAGCAGCCGCCGGGGGCCGGACACTGAAGCTTTCTTT.

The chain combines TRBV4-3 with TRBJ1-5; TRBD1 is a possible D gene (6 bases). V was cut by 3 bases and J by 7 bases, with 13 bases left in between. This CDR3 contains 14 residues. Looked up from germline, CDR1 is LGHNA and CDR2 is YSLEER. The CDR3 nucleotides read TGCGCCAGCAGCCACCTCGGCAGGGGACAGCCCCAGCATTTT. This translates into CASSHLGRGQPQHF.

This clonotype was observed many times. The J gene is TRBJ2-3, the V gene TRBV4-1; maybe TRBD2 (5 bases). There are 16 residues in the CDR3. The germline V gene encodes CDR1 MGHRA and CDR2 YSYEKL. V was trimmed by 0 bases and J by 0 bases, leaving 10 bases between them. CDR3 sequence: CASSQEGSPSTDTQYF. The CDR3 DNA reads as TGCGCCAGCAGCCAAGAGGGGAGTCCGAGCACAGATACGCAGTATTTT.

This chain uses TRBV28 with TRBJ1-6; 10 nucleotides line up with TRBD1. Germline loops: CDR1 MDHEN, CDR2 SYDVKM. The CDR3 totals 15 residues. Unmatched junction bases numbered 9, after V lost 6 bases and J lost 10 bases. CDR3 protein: CASSTEGQGRSPLHF. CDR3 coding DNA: TGTGCCAGCAGCACCGAGGGACAGGGGAGATCACCCCTCCACTTT. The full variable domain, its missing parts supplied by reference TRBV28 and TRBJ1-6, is DVKVTQSSRYLVKRTGEKVFLECVQDMDHENMFWYRQDPGLGLRLIYFSYDVKMKEKGDIPEGYSVSREKKERFSLILESASTNQTSMYLCASSTEGQGRSPLHFGNGTRLTVT.

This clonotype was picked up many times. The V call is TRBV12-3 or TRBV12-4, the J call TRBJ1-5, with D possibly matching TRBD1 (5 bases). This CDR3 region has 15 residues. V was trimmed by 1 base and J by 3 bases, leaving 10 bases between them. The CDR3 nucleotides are TGTGCCAGCAGTTTAGGGGGGACGGTCAATCAGCCCCAGCATTTT. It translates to CASSLGGTVNQPQHF.

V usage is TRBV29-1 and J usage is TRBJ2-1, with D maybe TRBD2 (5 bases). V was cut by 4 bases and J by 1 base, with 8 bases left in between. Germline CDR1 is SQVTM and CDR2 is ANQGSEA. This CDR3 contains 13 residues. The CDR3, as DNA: TGCAGCGTTGTTGAGGGTTCCTACAATGAGCAGTTCTTC. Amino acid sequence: CSVVEGSYNEQFF.